The 25 T cell receptor beta chains listed next were all sequenced from one sample in a study of breast tumors, draining lymph nodes, adjacent tissues. A single record per CDR3 protein comes from TCRdb applying MiXCR to the multiplex PCR reads. The table shows some 200,000 distinct CDR3 sequences, with roughly 31% occurring only once. The lymph nodes were axillary draining lymph nodes from breast cancer patients. Material for sequencing was axillary lymph node tissue. The receptors were gathered from a female donor with breast cancer. Some clones in this sample may be carry-over from other donors' samples.

This sequence joins TRBV2 and TRBJ2-3; possibly TRBD2 for D (5 bases). Germline values: CDR1 SNHLY, CDR2 FYNNEI. Between the trimmed V and J ends, which lost 5 bases and 10 bases, there was a span of 19 bases. This CDR3 spans 14 amino acids. CDR3 in amino acids: CASSSRASTDAQYF. CDR3 DNA sequence: TGTGCCAGCAGTTCCCGAGCTAGCACGGATGCGCAGTATTTT.

This clonotype occurred a few times. This may be a read error: a much more frequent sequence differs by one nucleotide. The rearrangement links TRBV5-6 to TRBJ1-5; D remains unclear. Germline loops: CDR1 SGHDT, CDR2 YYEEEE. The length of the CDR3 is 13 residues. Trimming shortened V by 1 base and J by 6 bases, and 8 bases separated the two germline ends. DNA for the CDR3: TGTGCCAGCAGCTTGTCTCGGGCTCAGCCCCAGCATTTT. Protein product: CASSLSRAQPQHF. The variable domain in full, with the rest retrieved from reference TRBV5-6 and TRBJ1-5, is DAGVTQSPTHLIKTRGQQVTLRCSPKSGHDTVSWYQQALGQGPQFIFQYYEEEERQRGNFPDRFSGHQFPNYSSELNVNALLLGDSALYLCASSLSRAQPQHFGDGTRLSIL.

This clonotype has only one observation. This chain links TRBV4-3 with TRBJ1-6; 9 bases align to TRBD1. Looked up from germline, CDR1 is LGHNA and CDR2 is YSLEER. This CDR3 spans 17 amino acids. V dropped 3 bases and J dropped 3; count of bases not matched to a gene: 6. The CDR3 loop reads CASSQYRGPIYNSPLHF. The CDR3 nucleotides are TGCGCCAGCAGCCAGTACAGGGGGCCGATCTATAATTCACCCCTCCACTTT.

This clonotype was detected many times. The chain uses TRBV7-6 and TRBJ1-5; 8 bases fit TRBD1. Germline V gives CDR1 SGHVS, CDR2 FNYEAQ. The CDR3 is 20 amino acids. V lost 2 bases and J lost 0; bases outside the gene matches: 15. The CDR3 sequence is CASSLLKGRDRPYSNQPQHF. For the CDR3, the DNA is TGTGCCAGCAGCTTACTAAAAGGGAGGGACAGGCCTTATAGCAATCAGCCCCAGCATTTT. The full variable domain, in which reference TRBV7-6 and TRBJ1-5 provide the parts outside the CDR3, is GAGVSQSPRYKVTKRGQDVALRCDPISGHVSLYWYRQALGQGPEFLTYFNYEAQQDKSGLPNDRFSAERPEGSISTLTIQRTEQRDSAMYRCASSLLKGRDRPYSNQPQHFGDGTRLSIL.

This clonotype was found many times. The chain uses TRBV2 and TRBJ1-6; no definite D call. Per the germline V gene, CDR1 is SNHLY and CDR2 is FYNNEI. This CDR3 is built from 15 residues. Trimming left V 5 bases short and J 7 bases short, with 15 bases between. Here the CDR3 reads CASSLGSGGNSPLHF. CDR3 bases: TGTGCCAGCAGTCTGGGCTCTGGTGGAAATTCACCCCTCCACTTT.

This clonotype appeared many times. The chain couples TRBV2 to TRBJ1-5; D perhaps matches TRBD1 (6 bases). Germline lookup yields CDR1 SNHLY and CDR2 FYNNEI. V was shortened by 2 bases and J by 5 bases, with 10 bases between the two germline ends. The CDR3 contains 14 residues. Written as DNA, the CDR3 is TGTGCCAGCAGTGAACAGGGGAACGATCAGCCCCAGCATTTT. This gives the protein CASSEQGNDQPQHF.

This clonotype showed up many times. The chain recombines TRBV7-9 with TRBJ2-7; 8 bases line up with TRBD1. Germline lookup yields CDR1 SEHNR and CDR2 FQNEAQ (reference sequence). V was pared by 4 bases and J by 3 bases, with 5 bases of the junction left unmatched. CDR3 length: 14 amino acids. The CDR3 DNA reads TGTGCCAGCAGCTCGGTCGGACAGGGCTACGAGCAGTACTTC. This gives the protein CASSSVGQGYEQYF.

Ten or more counts support this clonotype. The chain couples TRBV20-1 to TRBJ2-1, with TRBD1 as a possible D gene (6 bases). This CDR3 has 17 amino acids. Trimming cost V 4 bases and J 9 bases, with 28 bases left between them. The V gene's germline CDR1 is DFQATT and CDR2 SNEGSKA (reference sequence). The DNA of the CDR3 is TGCAGTGCTACAACCTTGGCAGACCTAGGAATAGGGGGTGAGCAGTTCTTC. It encodes CSATTLADLGIGGEQFF.

With respect to this clonotype: A read error is possible here, since a much larger clone lies one base away. The V and J genes are TRBV7-2 and TRBJ2-2, with TRBD2 as a possible D gene (5 bases). This CDR3 spans 15 amino acids. Per the germline V gene, CDR1 is SGHTA and CDR2 is FQGNSA. CDR3 amino acids: CASSLWHSLAGEPFF. In DNA, the CDR3 is TGTGCCAGCAGCTTGTGGCACAGCCTCGCCGGGGAGCCGTTTTTT.

This clonotype has ten or more counts. The chain has TRBV10-2 and TRBJ2-5; D ambiguous. V was clipped by 2 bases and J by 1 base, with 8 bases between them. The CDR3 spans 14 residues. The V gene's germline CDR1 is WSHSY and CDR2 SAAADI. CDR3 protein: CASSEPGSQETQYF. The CDR3 DNA sequence: TGCGCCAGCAGTGAGCCGGGCAGCCAAGAGACCCAGTACTTC.

There are many counts of this clonotype. This chain links TRBV7-2 with TRBJ2-2, with D maybe TRBD1 (6 bases). Germline assignment: CDR1 SGHTA and CDR2 FQGNSA. With 1 base removed from V and 1 base from J, the gap between germline ends came to 10 bases. The CDR3 totals 16 residues. The CDR3 bases are TGTGCCAGCAGCTTAGTTGGGGGCTTGAACACCGGGGAGCTGTTTTTT. It encodes CASSLVGGLNTGELFF.

This clonotype was observed at least ten times. This chain connects TRBV19 to TRBJ2-5; TRBD2 aligns across 11 bases. The trim removed 3 bases at V and 5 bases at J, leaving 8 bases unmatched. The CDR3 runs to 16 residues. Germline V gene sequence: CDR1 LNHDA, CDR2 SQIVND (reference sequence). CDR3 protein: CASSMSGSGGDETQYF. The CDR3 DNA reads as TGTGCCAGTAGTATGAGTGGTAGCGGGGGGGACGAGACCCAGTACTTC.

As to this clonotype: The CDR3 end shows no conserved phenylalanine or tryptophan, and so a read error is likely. The DNA is omitted, as the CDR3 cannot be located on it reliably, and the CDR3 follows TCRdb's listing. V is TRBV7-8 and J is TRBJ2-1. The CDR3 is 13 amino acids long, termini counted. Per germline, CDR1 SGHVS and CDR2 FQNEAQ. CDR3 region: CATSRDGWDEHFS.

This chain joins TRBV3-1 and TRBJ1-5; 7 bases agree with TRBD1. The CDR3 is made up of 15 amino acids. With V trimmed by 3 bases and J by 3 bases, 5 bases remained unmatched. The germline V gene has CDR1 LGHDT and CDR2 YNNKEL (reference sequence). The CDR3 is CASSQGQGVNQPQHF. The DNA of the CDR3 is TGTGCCAGCAGCCAGGGGCAGGGGGTCAATCAGCCCCAGCATTTT. The full variable domain, with the rest looked up from reference TRBV3-1 and TRBJ1-5, is DTAVSQTPKYLVTQMGNDKSIKCEQNLGHDTMYWYKQDSKKFLKIMFSYNNKELIINETVPNRFSPKSPDKAHLNLHINSLELGDSAVYFCASSQGQGVNQPQHFGDGTRLSIL.

V and J are TRBV20-1 and TRBJ1-6; 9 nucleotides align to TRBD1. CDR3 length: 17 amino acids. The germline V gene encodes CDR1 DFQATT and CDR2 SNEGSKA (reference sequence). V gave up 0 bases and J gave up 9 bases; unmatched junction bases: 12. The CDR3 DNA is TGCAGTGCTAGAGATCCGAGGACAGGGGCTACGAGTTCACCCCTCCACTTT. It is translated as CSARDPRTGATSSPLHF.

CDR3 residues: CTSSRASGYKIDEQYF. The CDR3 DNA reads TGTACCAGCAGCCGGGCTAGCGGGTATAAGATCGACGAGCAGTACTTC. The rearrangement links TRBV7-2 to TRBJ2-7; 8 nucleotides agree with TRBD2. CDR3 length: 16 residues. Per the germline V gene, CDR1 is SGHTA and CDR2 is FQGNSA. The J segment lost 5 bases and the V segment lost 5 bases, leaving 14 bases of the junction unmatched. Using reference TRBV7-2 and TRBJ2-7 for the parts outside the CDR3, the full variable domain is GAGVSQSPSNKVTEKGKDVELRCDPISGHTALYWYRQSLGQGLEFLIYFQGNSAPDKSGLPSDRFSAERTGGSVSTLTIQRTQQEDSAVYLCTSSRASGYKIDEQYFGPGTRLTVT.

The table lists this clonotype with many counts. The J gene is TRBJ2-1, the V gene TRBV7-2, with no clear D. The germline V gene has CDR1 SGHTA and CDR2 FQGNSA. This CDR3 contains 15 residues. Trimming took 1 base from V and 7 from J, leaving 14 bases between them. CDR3 coding DNA: TGTGCCAGCAGCTTAGTAATCGGAGCGCCTAATGAGCAGTTCTTC. Translating gives CASSLVIGAPNEQFF.

Ten or more counts support this clonotype. The V gene is TRBV19, the J gene TRBJ1-5; perhaps TRBD1 as D (5 bases). This CDR3 spans 15 amino acids. The germline V gene has CDR1 LNHDA and CDR2 SQIVND (reference sequence). V dropped 5 bases and J dropped 0 bases, with 11 bases sitting between them. CDR3 nucleotide sequence: TGTGCCAGTAGTTGGGGGGGTTATAGCAATCAGCCCCAGCATTTT. Protein sequence: CASSWGGYSNQPQHF.

This clonotype was recorded at least ten times. The rearrangement uses TRBV10-3 and TRBJ2-2; D is ambiguous. The CDR3 contains 13 residues. Trimming stripped 6 bases from V and 4 bases from J, with 9 bases between. Per germline, CDR1 ENHRY and CDR2 SYGVKD. The chain's CDR3 is CAISELGTGELFF. For the CDR3, the DNA is TGTGCCATCAGCGAACTTGGCACCGGGGAGCTGTTTTTT.

The table lists this clonotype with many counts. This chain joins TRBV7-8 and TRBJ2-1; D gene ambiguous. The germline CDR1 and CDR2 sequences are SGHVS and FQNEAQ. Trimming removed 1 base from V and 4 bases from J, with 14 bases in between. The CDR3 spans 16 residues. CDR3 nucleotides: TGTGCCAGCAGCTTAGGCATAAGTGGGATATACAATGAGCAGTTCTTC. Its protein is CASSLGISGIYNEQFF.

This clonotype has a count of ten or more. CDR3 coding DNA: TGTGCCAGCAGTTTCGATAGCCAGAACTATGGCTACACCTTC. Amino acids: CASSFDSQNYGYTF. The V and J genes are TRBV12-3 or TRBV12-4 and TRBJ1-2; no clear D gene. Deletions cut 3 bases from V and 2 bases from J, with 10 bases between. This CDR3 has 14 residues.

The V gene is TRBV12-3 or TRBV12-4, the J gene TRBJ2-5; possibly TRBD1 for D (6 bases). V was shortened by 10 bases and J by 9 bases, with 9 bases between the two germline ends. The CDR3 contains 9 residues. CDR3 sequence (DNA): TGTGCCAAGGGGGAGCCCCAGTACTTC. Its translation: CAKGEPQYF.

In its sample, this clonotype was seen once. A much larger clone lies one base from this, so it may be a read error. The chain is built from TRBV6-6 and TRBJ2-3, with D possibly called TRBD1 or TRBD2 (5 bases each). CDR1 is MNHNY, CDR2 SVGAGI, per germline (reference sequence). The CDR3 has 15 amino acids. V was trimmed by 8 bases and J by 4 bases, leaving 19 bases between them. Here the CDR3 reads CASGDIGTGADTQYF. As DNA, the CDR3 is TGTGCCAGCGGTGACATCGGGACCGGGGCAGATACGCAGTATTTT.

The rearrangement joins TRBV28 to TRBJ1-5; D is unresolved. Per germline, CDR1 MDHEN and CDR2 SYDVKM. V was shortened by 3 bases and J by 6 bases, with 9 bases between the two germline ends. The CDR3 is 13 residues long. CDR3 residues: CASSLVVGQPQHF. CDR3 nucleotides: TGTGCCAGCAGTTTGGTCGTGGGTCAGCCCCAGCATTTT.

This clonotype was seen repeatedly, ten times or more. The rearrangement joins TRBV20-1 to TRBJ1-4, with D tentatively TRBD1 (6 bases). The CDR3 loop spans 13 amino acids. Trimming pared 6 bases from V and 4 bases from J, leaving 12 bases between. Germline CDR1 is DFQATT and CDR2 is SNEGSKA (reference sequence). In nucleotides, the CDR3 is TGCAGTGCCCCAGGGGAGGGTAATGAAAAACTGTTTTTT. Protein product: CSAPGEGNEKLFF.